This T cell receptor (beta chain) was recorded in a study of blood T cell repertoires in COVID-19 (dated by TCRdb to the early 2020s). At the level of the whole study: Samples from collaborators originated in the United States, Italy and Spain and spanned both the acute and convalescent phases of COVID-19. The prospective study material was composed of cDNA or gDNA derived from T cells, B-cell-depleted T cells, or PBMCs. Subjects who had been exposed to COVID-19, were actively infected with it, or had recovered from it provided the deeply sampled blood TCRbeta repertoires that made up the dataset. The repertoires were released in a freely available public database meant as a resource for research on the immune response to SARS-CoV-2. The samples were drawn from two sources: the first 160 participants of the ongoing ImmuneRACE study, and 1,000 to 1,500 subjects contributed by 6 global collaborators. A de-identified subject ID, COVID-19 status, age in years and sex were almost always included in the sample metadata. Where available, HLA class I and class II types were taken from metadata supplied by the sample provider and were not determined by assay-based typing.

TCRbeta CDR3 regions were amplified from genomic DNA using the immunoSEQ Assay, a bias-controlled multiplex PCR. For the original study's pipeline: The number of nucleated cells in each sample was estimated from the amplification of reference gene primers within the assay. To quantify the absolute abundance of each unique TCRbeta CDR3 rearrangement, sequence reads were collapsed and filtered. For each sample, productive Simpson clonality was calculated by taking the square root of Simpson's diversity index across productive rearrangements. Drawn from immuneACCESS, this table holds only the in-frame rearrangements with V and J called that TCRdb kept. Clones are partly lost; checked studies trace under half to an unresolved V gene and leave the rest unexplained. That table supplies the V and J calls and clone size; D and trimming were determined from the DNA. Counted in this sample were 190,000 or so clones; roughly four fifths of them appeared once. The top ten clones comprise 9.2% of the sample.

Study-wide findings and limitations: The amount of clinical and demographic metadata varied by source and participant and was provided uncurated.

Regarding this clone: What this receptor recognizes is not known. Base qualities are not recorded, but no much larger clone differs from it by a single base.

CDR1 and CDR2 were assigned from the germline V gene (reference sequence) as LNHDA and SQIVND. Taken from cysteine to phenylalanine, the CDR3 has 17 residues. The sequence is cut down to CDR3 DNA, 51 bases in frame from base 1. Trimmed from V: 5 bases; trimmed from J: 5 bases; junction bases lacking a gene match: 10. Participants in the prospective study were aged about 18 to 95 years, lived in 20 to 30 United States geographic areas, and enrolled through a virtual design. To assign participants to cohorts, the prospective study relied on clinical history that participants themselves reported in a screening survey and a study questionnaire. Recovered participants in ImmuneRACE Cohort 3 were defined as having two consecutive negative NP/OP PCR tests, clearance from a healthcare professional, or resolution of symptoms. In the prospective study, mobile phlebotomists collected whole blood, serum and a nasopharyngeal or oropharyngeal swab from each participant. Over an approximately 2-month period, participants in the prospective study had the option of providing additional blood draws and questionnaires. Prospective study blood samples were shipped either frozen or at room temperature before DNA extraction.

The TCR comes from a man aged 35 to 55 who had recovered from COVID-19. Recombination connected TRBV19 to TRBJ2-2; the central 11 bases match TRBD2. Sequenced sample: PBMCs or T cells enriched from blood (not recorded which). Read as DNA, the sequence is TGTGCCAGTAGTTACCGAGGGACTAGCGGCCCAACCGGGGAGCTGTTTTTT. This is translated as CASSYRGTSGPTGELFF.